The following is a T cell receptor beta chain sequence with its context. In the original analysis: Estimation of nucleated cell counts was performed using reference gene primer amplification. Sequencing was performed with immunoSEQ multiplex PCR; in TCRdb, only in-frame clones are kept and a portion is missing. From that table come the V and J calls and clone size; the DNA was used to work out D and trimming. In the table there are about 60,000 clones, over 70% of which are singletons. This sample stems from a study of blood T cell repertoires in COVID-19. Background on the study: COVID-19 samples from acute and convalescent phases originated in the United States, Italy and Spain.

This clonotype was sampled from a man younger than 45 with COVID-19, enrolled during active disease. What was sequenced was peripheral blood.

CDR3 sequence: CASSFKGDTEAFF. CDR3 DNA sequence: TGTGCCAGCAGCTTCAAGGGGGACACTGAAGCTTTCTTT. The rearrangement uses TRBV11-2 and TRBJ1-1, with D perhaps TRBD1 (6 bases). The CDR3 spans 13 residues. Between the trimmed V and J ends, which lost 3 bases and 3 bases, there was a span of 8 bases. Germline assignment: CDR1 SGHAT and CDR2 FQNNGV.